These 2 T cell receptor beta chains share one sample of origin, sequenced in a study of CD8+CD57+ T cells in acquired aplastic anemia. CDR3 and TCR beta VDJ profiling relied on a genomic DNA template. TCRdb re-called the reads through MiXCR, storing one row per CDR3 protein. The sample holds about 220,000 distinct CDR3 sequences, around 43% seen once. Selection for sequencing was limited to patients who had shown CD8+CD57+ cell expansion by flow cytometry. The sample comprised sorted CD4+, CD8+, or CD8+CD57+ T cells (not recorded which) from PBMCs. These receptors all stem from a human donor with aplastic anemia.

The chain is built from TRBV28 and TRBJ2-1, with 14 bases aligning to TRBD2. Germline V lookup: CDR1 MDHEN, CDR2 SYDVKM. CDR3 length: 19 residues. V gave up 6 bases and J gave up 0 bases; unmatched junction bases: 10. The CDR3 here is CASSWGLAGAPSSYNEQFF. The CDR3 DNA follows: TGTGCCAGCAGCTGGGGACTAGCGGGAGCCCCGAGCTCCTACAATGAGCAGTTCTTC.

The chain links TRBV24-1 to TRBJ2-5; TRBD2 might be the D (6 bases). The CDR3 has 15 residues. Germline CDR1 is KGHDR and CDR2 is SFDVKD. V was cut by 3 bases and J by 5 bases, with 15 bases left in between. The CDR3 sequence is CATSDPKRAGETQYF. CDR3 in DNA: TGTGCCACCAGTGATCCGAAGAGGGCGGGGGAGACCCAGTACTTC.